Presented here are 3 T cell receptor beta chains from one specimen sequenced in a study of blood T cell repertoires in COVID-19. Clones were sequenced by immunoSEQ multiplex PCR, and TCRdb holds only the in-frame ones, with some missing. The data show fewer than 400,000 clones, around 87% seen once. Sequenced material: peripheral blood. All receptors derive from a human donor in a cohort sampled during active COVID-19.

This chain's CDR3 is CASSRGEEDEKLFF. The CDR3, as DNA: TGTGCCAGCAGCCGTGGGGAGGAGGATGAAAAACTGTTTTTT. The chain carries TRBV7-9 and TRBJ1-4, with D unresolved. The CDR3 extends over 14 amino acids. The V end lost 5 bases, the J end lost 6 bases, and 13 bases lay between the germline ends. Germline CDR1 and CDR2: SEHNR and FQNEAQ (reference sequence).

The chain is built from TRBV30 and TRBJ2-3; D ambiguous. This CDR3 comprises 13 residues. Deletions cut 0 bases from V and 4 bases from J, with 8 bases between. From germline, CDR1 is GTSNPN and CDR2 SVGIG (reference sequence). DNA of the CDR3: TGTGCCTGGAGTGTAACGCTAGCAGATACGCAGTATTTT. Translated: CAWSVTLADTQYF.

The gene calls are TRBV5-1 and TRBJ2-7, with 7 nucleotides matching TRBD1. There are 15 residues in the CDR3. Losses at the gene ends were 2 bases for V and 2 bases for J; bases not matched to a gene: 7. Germline CDR1 is SGHRS and CDR2 is YFSETQ. The CDR3 DNA sequence: TGCGCCAGCAGCTTCCGGGACAGCGTAACCTACGAGCAGTACTTC. This translates into CASSFRDSVTYEQYF.